This TCR beta chain emerged from a study of T cell repertoires in cytomegalovirus infection. As for the study in general: Matching HLA type, along with CMV infection, was indicated by public TCR beta signatures. General study results and limits: Clonotype analysis showed dominance of the ex vivo response by HLA-C-restricted CMV-specific TCR beta clonotypes. Summed public TCR beta family frequency identified CMV carriers bearing the relevant HLA.

Regarding this clonotype: Its antigen is still unknown.

Germline CDR1 reads SGHDT; CDR2 reads YYEEEE. The CDR3 sequence is 15 residues long. Trimming removed 2 bases at V and 8 bases at J, with 17 bases between. TCRdb analysed the reads with MiXCR anew, one entry per CDR3 protein. The table includes some 600,000 distinct CDR3 sequences, 20% to 25% detected once. V and J are TRBV5-6 and TRBJ2-1; tentatively, D is TRBD2 (7 bases). This receptor was taken from a human donor in good health (CMV status not recorded). Some clones in this sample may be carry-over from other donors' samples. Sequencing was carried out using CD8+ T cells from PBMCs. The CDR3 region is CASSFGTGGVYEQFF. In nucleotides, the CDR3 is TGTGCCAGCAGCTTCGGAACGGGGGGCGTATATGAGCAGTTCTTC.